What follows is one T cell receptor beta chain and its context. Its antigen is not identified. This sample stems from a study of T cell responses to AZD1222 COVID-19 vaccine. Study results and caveats: Baseline antibody screening turned up just six seropositive AZD1222 recipients.

TCRdb's table, derived via immunoSEQ multiplex PCR, lists solely in-frame clones and lacks some. Of some 120,000 clones listed, more than 85% are singletons. Sequencing was performed on peripheral blood, taken 28 days after the second AZD1222 dose. The receptor was isolated from an adult who received the AZD1222 COVID-19 vaccine.

The CDR3 DNA follows: TGTGCCAGCAGCCCAGGACAGTCCACAGATACGCAGTATTTT. Residues: CASSPGQSTDTQYF. This chain links TRBV11-3 with TRBJ2-3; D is perhaps TRBD1 (6 bases). V lost 5 bases and J 2 bases, leaving 11 bases between the germline ends. The germline CDR1 and CDR2 sequences are SGHNT and YENEEA. This CDR3 is built from 14 residues. The variable domain in full, completed from reference TRBV11-3 and TRBJ2-3, reads EAGVVQSPRYKIIEKKQPVAFWCNPISGHNTLYWYLQNLGQGPELLIRYENEEAVDDSQLPKDRFSAERLKGVDSTLKIQPAELGDSAVYLCASSPGQSTDTQYFGPGTRLTVL.